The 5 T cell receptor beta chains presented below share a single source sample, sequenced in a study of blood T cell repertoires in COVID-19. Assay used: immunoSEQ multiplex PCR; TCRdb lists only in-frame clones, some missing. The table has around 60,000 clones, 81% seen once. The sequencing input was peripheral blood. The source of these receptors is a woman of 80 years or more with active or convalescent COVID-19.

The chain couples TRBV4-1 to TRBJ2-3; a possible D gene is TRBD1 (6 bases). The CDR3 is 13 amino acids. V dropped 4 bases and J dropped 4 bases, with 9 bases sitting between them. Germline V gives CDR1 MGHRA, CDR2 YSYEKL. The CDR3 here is CASSPPGADTQYF. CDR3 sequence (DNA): TGCGCCAGCAGCCCCCCAGGGGCAGATACGCAGTATTTT.

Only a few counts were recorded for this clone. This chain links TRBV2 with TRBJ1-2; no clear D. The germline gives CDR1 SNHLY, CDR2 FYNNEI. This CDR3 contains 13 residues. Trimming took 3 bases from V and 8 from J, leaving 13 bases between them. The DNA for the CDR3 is TGTGCCAGCAGTGACCTAGGATCGTGGGGCTACACCTTC. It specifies CASSDLGSWGYTF.

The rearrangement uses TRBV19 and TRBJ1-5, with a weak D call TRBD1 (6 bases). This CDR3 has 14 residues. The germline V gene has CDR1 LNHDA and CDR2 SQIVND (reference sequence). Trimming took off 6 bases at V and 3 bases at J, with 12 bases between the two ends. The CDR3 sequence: CASRRTDFNQPQHF. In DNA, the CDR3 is TGTGCCAGTAGGCGGACAGACTTCAATCAGCCCCAGCATTTT.

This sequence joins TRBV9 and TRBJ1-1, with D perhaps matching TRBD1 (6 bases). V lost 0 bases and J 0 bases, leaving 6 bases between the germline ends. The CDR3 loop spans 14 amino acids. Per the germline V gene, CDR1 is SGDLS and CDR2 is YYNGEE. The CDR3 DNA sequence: TGTGCCAGCAGCGTAGGACAGGTGAACACTGAAGCTTTCTTT. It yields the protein CASSVGQVNTEAFF.

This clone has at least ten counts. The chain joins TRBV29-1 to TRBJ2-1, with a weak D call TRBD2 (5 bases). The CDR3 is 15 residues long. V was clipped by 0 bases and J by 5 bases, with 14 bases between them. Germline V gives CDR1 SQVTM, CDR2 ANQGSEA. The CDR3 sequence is CSVEDRTRLDNEQFF. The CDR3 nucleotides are TGCAGCGTTGAAGACCGGACTCGGCTAGACAATGAGCAGTTCTTC.